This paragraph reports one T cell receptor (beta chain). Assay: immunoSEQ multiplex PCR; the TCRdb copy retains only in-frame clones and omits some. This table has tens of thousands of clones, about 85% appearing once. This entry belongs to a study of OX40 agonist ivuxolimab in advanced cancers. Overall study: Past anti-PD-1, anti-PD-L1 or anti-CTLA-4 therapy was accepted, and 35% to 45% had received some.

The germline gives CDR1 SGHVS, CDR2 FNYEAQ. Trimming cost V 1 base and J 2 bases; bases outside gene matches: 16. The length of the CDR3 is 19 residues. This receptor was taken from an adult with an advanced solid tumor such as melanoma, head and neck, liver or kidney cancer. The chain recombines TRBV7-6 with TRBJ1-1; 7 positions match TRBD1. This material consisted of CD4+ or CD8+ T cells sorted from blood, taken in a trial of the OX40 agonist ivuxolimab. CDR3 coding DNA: TGTGCCAGCAGCTTAGTCCCATTTTGGACAGGACAGTCTAACACTGAAGCTTTCTTT. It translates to CASSLVPFWTGQSNTEAFF.